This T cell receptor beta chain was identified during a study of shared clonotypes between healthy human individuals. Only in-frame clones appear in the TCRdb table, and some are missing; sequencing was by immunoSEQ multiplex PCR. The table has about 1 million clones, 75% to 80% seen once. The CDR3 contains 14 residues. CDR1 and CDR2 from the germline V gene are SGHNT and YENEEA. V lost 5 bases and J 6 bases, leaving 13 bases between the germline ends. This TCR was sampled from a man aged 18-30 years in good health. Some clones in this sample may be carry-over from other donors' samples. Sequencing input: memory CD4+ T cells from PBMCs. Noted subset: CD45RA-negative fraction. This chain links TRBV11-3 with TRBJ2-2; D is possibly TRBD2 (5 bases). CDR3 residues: CASSPAPRAGELFF. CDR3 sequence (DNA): TGTGCCAGCAGCCCGGCCCCGAGGGCCGGGGAGCTGTTTTTT.